This T cell receptor (beta chain) derives from a study of cytomegalovirus exposure and HLA in healthy donors. General observations from the study: It was assumed in the presence/absence analyses that sequencing depth was roughly uniform across donors. Researchers counted around 150 TCR beta chains as cytomegalovirus-associated. Later analysis revealed greater clonal expansion in HLA-associated TCR beta chains than in equally common others. TCR beta V segments were, for the most part, productive about 87% or about 30% of the time in an earlier analysis.

As for this clone: Its antigen is currently unknown.

60 Vbeta and 13 Jbeta primers were used in PCR. Using immunoSEQ multiplex PCR, the repertoire was profiled, and TCRdb retains in-frame clones only, with some absent. This table has roughly 160,000 clones, roughly 81% appearing once. This clonotype originated in a man aged 30 to 39 in good health and CMV-seropositive. Sequenced sample: PBMCs.

DNA for the CDR3: TGCGCCAGCAGCTTGGTGCCCGGCCAAGAGACCCAGTACTTC. It yields the protein CASSLVPGQETQYF. This rearrangement joins TRBV5-1 to TRBJ2-5, with D unresolved. V lost 0 bases, J lost 1 base, and 7 bases lay in between. The CDR3 covers 14 residues. Germline V gene data show CDR1 as SGHRS and CDR2 as YFSETQ.